The rows below give T cell receptor beta chains drawn from one sample of a study of T cells in Graves' hyperthyroidism and ophthalmopathy. TCRdb called the multiplex PCR reads again in MiXCR, with one record for every CDR3 protein. Of approximately 600,000 distinct CDR3 sequences listed, more than 20% are singletons. Sequenced input: blood. All receptors derive from a young man with Graves' ophthalmopathy. Each CDR3 is given with its conserved first and last residue. Each record gives: CDR3 length, D gene, V gene, CDR3 protein. A D gene is named only where the DNA matches it firmly.

CDR3 length: 13; D gene: -; V gene: TRBV5-4; CDR3 protein: CASIGDSTDTQYF
CDR3 length: 20; D gene: TRBD2; V gene: TRBV3-1; CDR3 protein: CASSRLNGAIGGRTTGELFF
CDR3 length: 14; D gene: -; V gene: TRBV7-9; CDR3 protein: CASSLAHYTDTQYF
CDR3 length: 17; D gene: TRBD2; V gene: TRBV7-2; CDR3 protein: CASSLVGLAGYTGELFF
CDR3 length: 15; D gene: TRBD1; V gene: TRBV11-2; CDR3 protein: CASTRDRGIQETQYF
CDR3 length: 13; D gene: -; V gene: TRBV5-1; CDR3 protein: CASSFSAGYGYTF
CDR3 length: 14; D gene: -; V gene: TRBV20-1; CDR3 protein: CSAGPRLGNTEAFF
CDR3 length: 16; D gene: -; V gene: TRBV6-9; CDR3 protein: CASSYSRWGVTDTQYF
CDR3 length: 17; D gene: TRBD2; V gene: TRBV5-1; CDR3 protein: CASSSPTGLAGQETQYF
CDR3 length: 15; D gene: TRBD2; V gene: TRBV7-3; CDR3 protein: CASSLTAGVVDTQYF
CDR3 length: 16; D gene: -; V gene: TRBV28; CDR3 protein: CASSPTRQPSGREAFF
CDR3 length: 14; D gene: -; V gene: TRBV7-9; CDR3 protein: CASSISRGKETQYF
CDR3 length: 13; D gene: -; V gene: TRBV7-9; CDR3 protein: CASSTKGSYEQYF
CDR3 length: 12; D gene: -; V gene: TRBV20-1; CDR3 protein: CSIQGPGYEQYF
CDR3 length: 14; D gene: -; V gene: TRBV29-1; CDR3 protein: CSVELGPLYNEQFF
CDR3 length: 13; D gene: TRBD1; V gene: TRBV28; CDR3 protein: CASSLRTGDGYTF
CDR3 length: 14; D gene: -; V gene: TRBV28; CDR3 protein: CASMWGGLGYGYTF
CDR3 length: 15; D gene: TRBD2; V gene: TRBV6-1; CDR3 protein: CASSLRGLAGDTQYF
CDR3 length: 17; D gene: -; V gene: TRBV7-9; CDR3 protein: CASSEGGGGTSTDTQYF
CDR3 length: 14; D gene: -; V gene: TRBV4-2; CDR3 protein: CASSQQQTTGELFF
CDR3 length: 15; D gene: -; V gene: TRBV6-2/TRBV6-3; CDR3 protein: CASSPAAYYEETQYF
CDR3 length: 13; D gene: -; V gene: TRBV6-2/TRBV6-3; CDR3 protein: CASSWAGTTEAFF
CDR3 length: 15; D gene: -; V gene: TRBV9; CDR3 protein: CASSVRGDILNEQFF
CDR3 length: 15; D gene: TRBD2; V gene: TRBV12-3/TRBV12-4; CDR3 protein: CASSGGLAGEREQFF
CDR3 length: 12; D gene: -; V gene: TRBV11-2; CDR3 protein: CASSLGLDTQYF
CDR3 length: 17; D gene: -; V gene: TRBV6-1; CDR3 protein: CASSERIGGSGTDTQYF
CDR3 length: 13; D gene: -; V gene: TRBV6-5; CDR3 protein: CASSYSDSGEQYF
CDR3 length: 12; D gene: -; V gene: TRBV6-1; CDR3 protein: CASRSVGNTIYF
CDR3 length: 14; D gene: TRBD2; V gene: TRBV13; CDR3 protein: CASRLAGEGYEQYF
CDR3 length: 12; D gene: -; V gene: TRBV5-1; CDR3 protein: CASSRSGAGYTF
CDR3 length: 17; D gene: -; V gene: TRBV7-9; CDR3 protein: CASSLPLAAVNTGELFF
CDR3 length: 14; D gene: -; V gene: TRBV15; CDR3 protein: CATSGHSGADTQYF
CDR3 length: 14; D gene: TRBD1; V gene: TRBV5-1; CDR3 protein: CASSLGQGINEQFF
CDR3 length: 15; D gene: TRBD1; V gene: TRBV7-9; CDR3 protein: CASSPRDRAHHTQYF
CDR3 length: 15; D gene: TRBD1; V gene: TRBV6-1; CDR3 protein: CASSPQGQGTDTQYF
CDR3 length: 13; D gene: TRBD1; V gene: TRBV20-1; CDR3 protein: CSASPTGDYGYTF
CDR3 length: 13; D gene: -; V gene: TRBV5-1; CDR3 protein: CASGYRGNTEAFF
CDR3 length: 18; D gene: TRBD1; V gene: TRBV11-2; CDR3 protein: CASSRPLTGVGSGNTIYF
CDR3 length: 15; D gene: TRBD1; V gene: TRBV10-2; CDR3 protein: CASSGFGTGGIEQYF
CDR3 length: 17; D gene: -; V gene: TRBV28; CDR3 protein: CASSLSSGQETRGKLFF
CDR3 length: 17; D gene: -; V gene: TRBV3-1; CDR3 protein: CASSQDAGVLVLETQYF
CDR3 length: 15; D gene: TRBD2; V gene: TRBV3-1; CDR3 protein: CASTTLAGVSYEQYF
CDR3 length: 18; D gene: -; V gene: TRBV20-1; CDR3 protein: CSASRGGLKTGYYNEQFF
CDR3 length: 14; D gene: TRBD2; V gene: TRBV30; CDR3 protein: CAWRAGGPRETQYF
CDR3 length: 15; D gene: TRBD1; V gene: TRBV28; CDR3 protein: CASSADRGSTGELFF
CDR3 length: 14; D gene: -; V gene: TRBV28; CDR3 protein: CASSFPQNNQPQHF
CDR3 length: 13; D gene: TRBD1; V gene: TRBV18; CDR3 protein: CASSPGQAGEQYF
CDR3 length: 15; D gene: TRBD1; V gene: TRBV6-1; CDR3 protein: CASSEGTGRTGELFF